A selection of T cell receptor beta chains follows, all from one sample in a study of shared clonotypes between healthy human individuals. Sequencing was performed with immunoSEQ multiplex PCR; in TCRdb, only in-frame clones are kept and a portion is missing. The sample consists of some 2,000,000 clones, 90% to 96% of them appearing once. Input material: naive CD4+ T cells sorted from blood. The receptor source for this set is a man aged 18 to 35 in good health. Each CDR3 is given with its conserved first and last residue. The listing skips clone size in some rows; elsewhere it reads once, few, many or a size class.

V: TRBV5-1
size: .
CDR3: CASSLDTSGTYEQYF

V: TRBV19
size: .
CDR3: CASTVGGLGNTIYF

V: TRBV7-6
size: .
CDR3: CASSLEGGTEAFF

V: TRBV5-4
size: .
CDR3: CASSLRQGASNSPLHF

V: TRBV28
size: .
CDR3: CASRPLGQGTYEQYF

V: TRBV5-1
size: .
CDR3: CASSSTEAFF

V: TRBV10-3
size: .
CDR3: CAAAPGQGNTDTQYF

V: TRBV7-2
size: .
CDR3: CASSPASGRASETQYF

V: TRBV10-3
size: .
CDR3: CASQAGTGFSEQYF

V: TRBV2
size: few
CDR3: CASKGSTGGDSPLHF

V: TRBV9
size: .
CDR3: CASSVDGTIGYEQYF

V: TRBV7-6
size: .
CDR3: CASSCPRTGVLAKNIQYF

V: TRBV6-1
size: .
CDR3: CASSEGTAFYSNQPQHF

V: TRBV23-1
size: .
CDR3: CASGRDPGGSYEQYF

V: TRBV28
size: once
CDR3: CASSRGSREKLFF

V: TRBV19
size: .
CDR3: CASSISRPTGVSSYEQYF

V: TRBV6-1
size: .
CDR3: CASSPLPYEQYF

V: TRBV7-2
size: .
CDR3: CASSTGTLRETQYF

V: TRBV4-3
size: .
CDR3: CASSQELLRGAYEQYF

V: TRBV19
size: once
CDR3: CASSLTGGYEQYF

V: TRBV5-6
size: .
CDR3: CASSLRTAYTTNYGYTF

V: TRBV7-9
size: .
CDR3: CASSSPGGSGETQYF

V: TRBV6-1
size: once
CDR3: CASSEEAERSSEAFF

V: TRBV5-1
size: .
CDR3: CASSLGTSTGELFF

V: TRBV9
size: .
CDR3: CASSRRDPITDTQYF

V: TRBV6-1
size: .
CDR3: CASSVKDRAGYTF

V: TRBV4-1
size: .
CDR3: CASSRGQGLRENTEAFF

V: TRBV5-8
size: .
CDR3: CASSSGQLTDTQYF

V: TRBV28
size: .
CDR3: CASRPPRQGEGAGELFF

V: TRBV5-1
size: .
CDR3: CASSSQDRADETQYF

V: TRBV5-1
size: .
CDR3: CASSGQDNTEAFF

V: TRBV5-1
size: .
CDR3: CASRGEYEQFF

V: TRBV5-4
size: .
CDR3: CASSETGGSTDTQYF

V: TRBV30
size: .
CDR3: CALPVRLAGGKKETQYF

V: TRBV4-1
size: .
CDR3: CASSQTGMSGNTIYF

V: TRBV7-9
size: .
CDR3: CASSSPKRLTNEKLFF

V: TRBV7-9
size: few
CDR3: CASTNKGGYTEAFF

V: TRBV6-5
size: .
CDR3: CASRERDGYYGYTF

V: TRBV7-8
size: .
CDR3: CASSYGRDSPLHF

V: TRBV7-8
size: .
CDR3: CASSLETGYEQYF

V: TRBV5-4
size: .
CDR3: CASSQRTVSNTGELFF

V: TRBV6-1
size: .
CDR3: CASEWAAKLFF

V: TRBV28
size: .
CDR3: CASSLGGLAAQETQYF

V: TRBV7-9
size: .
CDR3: CASSLDGTSDNEKLFF

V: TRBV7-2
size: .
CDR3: CASSSDRVSGNTIYF

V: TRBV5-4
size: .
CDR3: CASSLGQATNEKLFF

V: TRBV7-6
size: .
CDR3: CASSSGGRNQPQHF